This is a list of T cell receptor beta chains from one sample in a study of graft-versus-host responses after intestinal transplantation. Clones were read by immunoSEQ multiplex PCR, and TCRdb kept only the in-frame ones, dropping some. Of tens of thousands of clones listed, 85% to 95% were seen once; the top ten hold around 6.1%. The specimen was PBMCs, collected roughly 860 days after a first intestinal transplant, on the day of a second. These receptors were collected from a human patient who received an intestinal transplant, so some T cells may come from the graft donor. The CDR3 runs from the conserved cysteine through the conserved F or W. The order of the fields is CDR3 protein, CDR3 DNA, J gene, clone size, D gene, V gene. D genes are given only for firm matches. Clone size is shown for a subset of rows, as once, few, many or a class of expanded clone.

CDR3: CASRENLDRLQPQHF
DNA: TGTGCCAGCAGGGAAAATTTAGACCGGCTACAGCCCCAGCATTTT
J: TRBJ1-5
size: NA
D: NA
V: TRBV6-1

CDR3: CASSNAQGWTEAFF
DNA: TGTGCCAGCAGCAACGCACAGGGATGGACTGAAGCTTTCTTT
J: TRBJ1-1
size: NA
D: NA
V: TRBV9

CDR3: CASSPRLGQSEETQYF
DNA: TGTGCCAGCAGCCCCCGTCTTGGACAGTCCGAAGAGACCCAGTACTTC
J: TRBJ2-5
size: NA
D: NA
V: TRBV6-6

CDR3: CSVEEGRGLNTEAFF
DNA: TGCAGCGTTGAAGAGGGGAGGGGACTGAACACTGAAGCTTTCTTT
J: TRBJ1-1
size: NA
D: NA
V: TRBV29-1

CDR3: CASSPDRAPGNTIYF
DNA: TGCGCCAGCAGCCCAGACAGGGCCCCTGGAAACACCATATATTTT
J: TRBJ1-3
size: NA
D: TRBD1
V: TRBV5-1

CDR3: CASSFGQGTDNYGYTF
DNA: TGTGCCAGCAGCTTTGGACAGGGGACGGATAACTATGGCTACACCTTC
J: TRBJ1-2
size: NA
D: TRBD1
V: TRBV7-9

CDR3: CASSEGGGGRETQYF
DNA: TGTGCCAGCAGTGAGGGGGGAGGTGGTAGGGAGACCCAGTACTTC
J: TRBJ2-5
size: NA
D: NA
V: TRBV2

CDR3: CAWSEGRTAEAFF
DNA: TGTGCCTGGAGTGAGGGGAGGACGGCTGAAGCTTTCTTT
J: TRBJ1-1
size: NA
D: NA
V: TRBV30

CDR3: CASSPPLGTGDTYEQYF
DNA: TGTGCCAGTAGTCCCCCCCTCGGGACAGGGGACACCTACGAGCAGTACTTC
J: TRBJ2-7
size: NA
D: TRBD1
V: TRBV19

CDR3: CSVRTGAYGYTF
DNA: TGCAGCGTTCGGACAGGGGCATATGGCTACACCTTC
J: TRBJ1-2
size: NA
D: TRBD1
V: TRBV29-1

CDR3: CASSPPGLAGPYNEQFF
DNA: TGTGCCAGCTCACCACCGGGACTAGCGGGACCCTACAATGAGCAGTTCTTC
J: TRBJ2-1
size: NA
D: TRBD2
V: TRBV18

CDR3: CASSGSGGGEQFF
DNA: TGCGCCAGCAGTGGGTCGGGAGGGGGGGAGCAGTTCTTC
J: TRBJ2-1
size: NA
D: TRBD2
V: TRBV10-1

CDR3: CASSSYGTSGAYEQYF
DNA: TGTGCCAGCAGCTCTTATGGGACTAGCGGGGCCTACGAGCAGTACTTC
J: TRBJ2-7
size: NA
D: TRBD2
V: TRBV5-4

CDR3: CATSGRSRGRDSYEQYF
DNA: TGTGCCACCAGCGGAAGAAGCAGGGGCCGGGATTCCTACGAGCAGTACTTC
J: TRBJ2-7
size: NA
D: NA
V: TRBV15

CDR3: CASSYSGGSGNTEAFF
DNA: TGTGCCAGCAGTTACTCGGGGGGGTCGGGGAACACTGAAGCTTTCTTT
J: TRBJ1-1
size: NA
D: NA
V: TRBV6-5

CDR3: CASSLGVNYEQYF
DNA: TGCGCCAGCAGCTTGGGCGTCAACTACGAGCAGTACTTC
J: TRBJ2-7
size: NA
D: NA
V: TRBV5-1

CDR3: CSAREYTEAFF
DNA: TGCAGTGCTAGAGAATACACTGAAGCTTTCTTT
J: TRBJ1-1
size: NA
D: NA
V: TRBV20-1

CDR3: CASSLGQRESSYEQYF
DNA: TGCGCCAGCAGCTTGGGGCAGCGGGAGAGCTCCTACGAGCAGTACTTC
J: TRBJ2-7
size: once
D: TRBD2
V: TRBV5-1

CDR3: CASSLRPMYEKLFF
DNA: TGTGCCAGCAGTTTACGTCCGATGTATGAAAAACTGTTTTTT
J: TRBJ1-4
size: NA
D: NA
V: TRBV6-6

CDR3: CASSLGGNNQPQHF
DNA: TGTGCCAGCAGCTTGGGGGGAAACAATCAGCCCCAGCATTTT
J: TRBJ1-5
size: once
D: NA
V: TRBV7-4

CDR3: CASSPGVGEAFF
DNA: TGTGCCAGCAGCCCGGGGGTCGGAGAAGCTTTCTTT
J: TRBJ1-1
size: NA
D: NA
V: TRBV28

CDR3: CASSFGAGGFNEQFF
DNA: TGTGCCAGCAGCTTCGGAGCGGGAGGTTTCAATGAGCAGTTCTTC
J: TRBJ2-1
size: few
D: TRBD2
V: TRBV5-6

CDR3: CASSAPSLGEKLFF
DNA: TGTGCCAGCAGTGCCCCTTCTCTCGGGGAAAAACTGTTTTTT
J: TRBJ1-4
size: NA
D: NA
V: TRBV25-1

CDR3: CAWSPNYEQYF
DNA: TGTGCCTGGAGTCCAAACTACGAGCAGTACTTC
J: TRBJ2-7
size: NA
D: NA
V: TRBV30

CDR3: CASRVIGQGNSPLHF
DNA: TGTGCCAGCAGAGTTATAGGCCAGGGGAATTCACCCCTCCACTTT
J: TRBJ1-6
size: NA
D: NA
V: TRBV28

CDR3: CASSPTGPIYGYTF
DNA: TGTGCCAGTAGCCCGACAGGGCCTATCTATGGCTACACCTTC
J: TRBJ1-2
size: NA
D: TRBD1
V: TRBV19

CDR3: CASSLDRSSGNTIYF
DNA: TGTGCCAGCAGCTTGGACAGGAGCTCTGGAAACACCATATATTTT
J: TRBJ1-3
size: NA
D: NA
V: TRBV5-4

CDR3: CASGGTAAGQSRANVLTF
DNA: TGTGCTAGTGGTGGAACAGCTGCAGGACAAAGTCGGGCCAACGTCCTGACTTTC
J: TRBJ2-6
size: NA
D: NA
V: TRBV12-5

CDR3: CASSLAYEGNTEAFF
DNA: TGTGCCAGCAGCTTAGCTTATGAGGGGAACACTGAAGCTTTCTTT
J: TRBJ1-1
size: few
D: NA
V: TRBV7-6